The clone carrying this TCR beta chain was detected once. What it binds is unknown. This table comes from immunoSEQ multiplex PCR, and its TCRdb copy is limited to in-frame clones, with some not included. The table shows nearly 60,000 clones, with around nine tenths occurring only once. This sample is part of a study of OX40 agonist ivuxolimab in advanced cancers. Study observations and caveats: Mean expanded clone counts were higher in CD8+ than CD4+ T cells.

The CDR3 has 16 residues. Between the trimmed V and J ends, which lost 3 bases and 3 bases, there was a span of 21 bases. Germline V gives CDR1 SQVTM, CDR2 ANQGSEA. The specimen was CD4+ or CD8+ T cells sorted from blood, collected in a trial of the OX40 agonist ivuxolimab. The chain is built from TRBV29-1 and TRBJ2-7; D could derive from TRBD1 or TRBD2 (5 bases each). This sequence originates from an adult with an advanced solid tumor such as melanoma, head and neck, liver or kidney cancer. Here the CDR3 DNA reads TGCAGCGTTGATTCAAGGGACGGAATCGCCGGCTACGAGCAGTACTTC. This codes for CSVDSRDGIAGYEQYF.